Listed here is a single T cell receptor (beta chain). At least ten counts were recorded for this clonotype. It lacks a known antigen. No clone much larger than this one lies a single base away; base qualities are absent. RNA from unsorted whole blood was extracted with TRIzol reagent, and germline DNA was obtained with the DNeasy Blood & Tissue kit. At the time of sampling, the patients were treatment-naive and had chronic HBV infection. Approximately 3.8 milliliters of peripheral blood were collected into K2EDTA tubes before surgery. The CDR3, from cysteine to phenylalanine, totals 16 residues. The CDR3 DNA has 48 bases and is translated from base 1. Sequences LGHNA (CDR1) and YNFKEQ (CDR2) are obtained from the germline V gene. At the junction V is shortened by 3 bases and J by 5 bases; bases outside the gene matches: 3. The sample originates from a study of tumor-infiltrating lymphocytes in primary liver carcinoma (dated by TCRdb to about 2017). At the level of the whole study: Between November 2015 and March 2016, a few patients in China with histopathologically diagnosed primary liver carcinoma had surgical resection. Each sample produced roughly 3.65 to 8 million productive TCRbeta reads, and read depth showed no significant difference between tissue types. Tumors of the five patients were stage T1-T3 N0M0 with maximum diameters of about 4.2 to 10 cm. Of the five patients, three men and two women aged 30 to 69 years, four had hepatocellular carcinoma and one had combined HCC and intrahepatic cholangiocarcinoma. The study combined TCRbeta repertoire sequencing, expression microarrays and whole-exome sequencing across five regions of each liver tumor, with adjacent normal tissue and blood. High reproducibility was observed for the technical replicate repertoires, with mean shared-clone rates around 0.89 and correlation coefficients above 0.95. A total of about 35 specimens from 5 patients, comprising some 25 tumor regions, 5 adjacent noncancerous liver tissues and 5 peripheral blood samples, were covered by TCRbeta repertoire sequencing. Beyond this particular receptor, the publication reports: Comparison of CD4+ and CD8+ T cell repertoires was precluded by the use of bulk unsorted samples. Repertoire overlap was higher between tumor regions (mean about 35%) than tumor-adjacent (approximately 17%) or tumor-blood (about 14%) pairs, consistent with antigen-driven expansion. Because sequencing covered only the TCR beta chain and unpaired alpha chains were not captured, true repertoire diversity is likely underestimated. The top 250 clones accounted for a significantly greater share of the repertoire in tumors than in blood (p = 0.039). With just four or five patients in the study, the authors point out that the findings should be validated in a larger study.

Starting from about 500 ng total RNA, TCRbeta-specific cDNA was produced by reverse transcription with a constant-region primer and ProtoScript II reverse transcriptase. Construction of the TCRbeta libraries relied on three nested rounds of multiplex PCR, following a slightly modified ARM-PCR procedure. The first two PCR rounds used multiplex TRBV1-TRBV30 forward primers with a Cbeta reverse primer, each for 10 cycles. Sample barcodes and Illumina adapters were added in a final 25-cycle PCR using Deep VentR polymerase. Amplicons of 200-500 bp were gel-purified with a QIAquick gel extraction kit before sequencing. An Illumina HiSeq 2500 was used to sequence the TCRbeta amplicons with 250-bp paired-end reads. The paper's data handling went like this. To recover full CDR3 sequences, reads were quality-trimmed using Trimmomatic v0.33 and paired reads were then merged using FLASH v1.2.11. MiGEC v1.2.1b assigned V, D and J germline segments to the rearranged TCRbeta sequences. Clonotype statistics and Shannon-Wiener diversity indices were calculated with VDJtools v1.0.0. To reduce sampling bias, subsequent analyses other than the diversity analysis used only the 250 most abundant clonotypes in each sample. TCRdb reprocessing: public reads trimmed at Q25 with fastp, clones called with MiXCR, in-frame beta chains kept. Identical CDR3 proteins give one entry, which carries the most common genes and DNA. None of the V and J calls come from the authors' own analysis; TCRdb made them. Across this sample there are about 210,000 distinct CDR3 sequences, with less than 65% seen only once. The ten largest make up about 7.1% of the sample.

This TCR came from a woman in her fifties or sixties with primary liver carcinoma and hepatitis B virus infection. The chain is made from TRBV4-2 and TRBJ2-1; the central 14 bases match TRBD2. Sequencing used peripheral blood. CDR3 protein: CASSQGTSGRNNEQFF. The sequence in DNA is TGTGCCAGCAGCCAGGGGACTAGCGGGAGAAACAATGAGCAGTTCTTC.